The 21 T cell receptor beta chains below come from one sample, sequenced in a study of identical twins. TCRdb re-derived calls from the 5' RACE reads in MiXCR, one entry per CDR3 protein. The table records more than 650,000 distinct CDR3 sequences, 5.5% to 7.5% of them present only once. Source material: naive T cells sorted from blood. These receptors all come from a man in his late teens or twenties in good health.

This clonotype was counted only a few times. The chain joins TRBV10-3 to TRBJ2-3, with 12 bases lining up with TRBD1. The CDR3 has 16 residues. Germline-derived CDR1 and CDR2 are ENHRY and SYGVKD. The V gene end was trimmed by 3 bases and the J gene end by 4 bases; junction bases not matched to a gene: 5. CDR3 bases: TGTGCCATCAGTGACGGGACAGGGGGCGTATCAGATACGCAGTATTTT. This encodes CAISDGTGGVSDTQYF.

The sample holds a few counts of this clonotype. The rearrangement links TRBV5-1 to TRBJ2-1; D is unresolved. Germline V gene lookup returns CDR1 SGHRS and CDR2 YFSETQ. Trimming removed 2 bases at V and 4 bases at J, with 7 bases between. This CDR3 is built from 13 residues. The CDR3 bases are TGCGCCAGCAGCTTAATTCAATACAATGAGCAGTTCTTC. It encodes CASSLIQYNEQFF.

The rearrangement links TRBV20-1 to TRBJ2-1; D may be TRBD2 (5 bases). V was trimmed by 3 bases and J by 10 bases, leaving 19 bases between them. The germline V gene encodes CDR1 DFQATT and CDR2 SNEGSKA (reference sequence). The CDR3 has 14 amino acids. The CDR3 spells CSARSLGLWEEQFF. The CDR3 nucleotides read TGCAGTGCTAGGTCCCTAGGGTTATGGGAGGAGCAGTTCTTC.

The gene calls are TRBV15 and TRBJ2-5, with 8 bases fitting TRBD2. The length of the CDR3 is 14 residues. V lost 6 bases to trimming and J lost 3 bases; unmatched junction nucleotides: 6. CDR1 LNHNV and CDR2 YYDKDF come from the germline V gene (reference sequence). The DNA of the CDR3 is TGTGCCACCAGTACCTTAGCGGGAAAAGAGACCCAGTACTTC. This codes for CATSTLAGKETQYF.

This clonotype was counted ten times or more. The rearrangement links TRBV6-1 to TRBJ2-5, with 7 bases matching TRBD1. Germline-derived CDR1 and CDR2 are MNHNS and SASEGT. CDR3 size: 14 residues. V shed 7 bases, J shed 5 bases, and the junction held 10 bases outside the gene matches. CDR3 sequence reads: CASNNRRQGETQYF. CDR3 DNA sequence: TGTGCCAGCAACAATAGACGACAGGGTGAGACCCAGTACTTC.

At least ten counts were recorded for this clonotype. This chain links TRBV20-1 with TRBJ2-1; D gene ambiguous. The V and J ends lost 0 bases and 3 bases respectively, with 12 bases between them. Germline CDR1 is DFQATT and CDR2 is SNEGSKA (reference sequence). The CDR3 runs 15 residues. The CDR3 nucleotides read TGCAGTGCTAGAGAGTCCGGAAGCAGCTACAATGAGCAGTTCTTC. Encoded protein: CSARESGSSYNEQFF.

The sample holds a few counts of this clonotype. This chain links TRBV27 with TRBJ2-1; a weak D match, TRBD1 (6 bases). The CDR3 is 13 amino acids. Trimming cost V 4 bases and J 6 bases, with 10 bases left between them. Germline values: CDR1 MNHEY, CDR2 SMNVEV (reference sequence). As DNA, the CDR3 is TGTGCCAGCAGTTATCTCAGGGGCAATGAGCAGTTCTTC. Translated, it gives CASSYLRGNEQFF.

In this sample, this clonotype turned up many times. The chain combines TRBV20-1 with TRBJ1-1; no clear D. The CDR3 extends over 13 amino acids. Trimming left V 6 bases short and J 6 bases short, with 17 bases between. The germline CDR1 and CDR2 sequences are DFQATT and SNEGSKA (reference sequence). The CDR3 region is CSAKATLGSEAFF. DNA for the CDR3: TGCAGTGCAAAGGCCACCTTAGGGTCTGAAGCTTTCTTT.

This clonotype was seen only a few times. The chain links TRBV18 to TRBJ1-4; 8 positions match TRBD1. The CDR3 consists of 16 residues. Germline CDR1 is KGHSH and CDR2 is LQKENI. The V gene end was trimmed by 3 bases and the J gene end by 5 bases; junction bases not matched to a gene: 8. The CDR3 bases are TGTGCCAGCTCACCGCCTGACAGGGGCCGGAATGAAAAACTGTTTTTT. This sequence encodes CASSPPDRGRNEKLFF.

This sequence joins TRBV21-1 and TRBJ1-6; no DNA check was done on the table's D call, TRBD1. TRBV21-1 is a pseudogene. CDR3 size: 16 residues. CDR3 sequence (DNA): TGTGCCAGCAGCAAGCTGGACAGGGCGCAACATTCACCCCTCCACTTT. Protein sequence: CASSKLDRAQHSPLHF.

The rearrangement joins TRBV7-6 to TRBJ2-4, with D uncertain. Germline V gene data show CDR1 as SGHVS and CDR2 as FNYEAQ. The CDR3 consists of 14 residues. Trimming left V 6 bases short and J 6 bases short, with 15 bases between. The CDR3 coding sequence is TGTGCCAGCAGTTCCTCCGCCGGATTAAACATTCAGTACTTC. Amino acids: CASSSSAGLNIQYF.

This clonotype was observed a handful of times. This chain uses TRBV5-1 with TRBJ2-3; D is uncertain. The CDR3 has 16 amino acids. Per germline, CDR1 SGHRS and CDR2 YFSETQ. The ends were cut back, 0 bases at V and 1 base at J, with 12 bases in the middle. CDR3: CASSLGYDRGTDTQYF. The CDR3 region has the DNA TGCGCCAGCAGCTTGGGATACGACCGCGGCACAGATACGCAGTATTTT.

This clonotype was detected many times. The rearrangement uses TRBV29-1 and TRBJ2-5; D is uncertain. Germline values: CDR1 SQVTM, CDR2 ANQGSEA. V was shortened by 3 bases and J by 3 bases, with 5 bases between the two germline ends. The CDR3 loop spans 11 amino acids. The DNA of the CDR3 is TGCAGCGTTGAGTACAAAGAGACCCAGTACTTC. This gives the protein CSVEYKETQYF.

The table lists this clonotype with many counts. CDR3 in amino acids: CASSSTRDGGAEAFF. As DNA, the CDR3 is TGTGCCAGCAGCTCGACCCGGGACGGGGGTGCTGAAGCTTTCTTT. The rearrangement uses TRBV7-9 and TRBJ1-1; TRBD1 is a possible D gene (5 bases). The germline gives CDR1 SEHNR, CDR2 FQNEAQ (reference sequence). The V gene lost 4 bases and the J gene lost 6 bases, with 18 bases spanning the gap. The CDR3 loop spans 15 amino acids.

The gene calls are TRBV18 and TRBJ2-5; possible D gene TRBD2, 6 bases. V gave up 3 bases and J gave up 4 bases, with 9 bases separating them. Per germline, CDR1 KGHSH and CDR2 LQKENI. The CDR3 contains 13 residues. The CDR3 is CASSPTSRETQYF. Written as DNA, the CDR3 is TGTGCCAGCTCACCGACTAGTCGAGAGACCCAGTACTTC.

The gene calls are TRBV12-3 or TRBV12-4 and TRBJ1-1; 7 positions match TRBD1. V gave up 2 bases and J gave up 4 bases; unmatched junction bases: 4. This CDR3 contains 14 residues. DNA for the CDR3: TGTGCCAGCAGTTTACAGGGGGTGTTCACTGAAGCTTTCTTT. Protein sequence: CASSLQGVFTEAFF.

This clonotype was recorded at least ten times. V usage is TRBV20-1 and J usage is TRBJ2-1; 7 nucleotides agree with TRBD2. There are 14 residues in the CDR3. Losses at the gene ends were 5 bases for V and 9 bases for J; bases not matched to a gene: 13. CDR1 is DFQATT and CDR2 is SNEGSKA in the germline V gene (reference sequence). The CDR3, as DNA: TGCAGTGCTTGGGGCGGGAGCCGGCTTTTTGAGCAGTTCTTC. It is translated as CSAWGGSRLFEQFF.

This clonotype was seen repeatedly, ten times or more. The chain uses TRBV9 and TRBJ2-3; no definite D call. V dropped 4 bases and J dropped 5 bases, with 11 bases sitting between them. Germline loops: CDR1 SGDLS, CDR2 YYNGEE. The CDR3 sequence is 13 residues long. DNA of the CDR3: TGTGCCAGCAGCACCCTCTCAAGAGATACGCAGTATTTT. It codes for CASSTLSRDTQYF.

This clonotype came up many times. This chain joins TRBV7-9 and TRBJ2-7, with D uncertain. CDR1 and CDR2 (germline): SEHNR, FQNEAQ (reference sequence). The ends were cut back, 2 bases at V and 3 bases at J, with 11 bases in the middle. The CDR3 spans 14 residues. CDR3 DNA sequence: TGTGCCAGCAGCTTAAATGCAATCCACTACGAGCAGTACTTC. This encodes CASSLNAIHYEQYF.

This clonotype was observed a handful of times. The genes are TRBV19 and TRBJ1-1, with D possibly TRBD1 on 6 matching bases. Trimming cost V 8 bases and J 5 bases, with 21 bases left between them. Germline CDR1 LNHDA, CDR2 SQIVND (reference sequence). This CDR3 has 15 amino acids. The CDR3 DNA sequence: TGTGCCAGTCAGTTTTTGGGAGGGGGTAAGACTGAAGCTTTCTTT. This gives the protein CASQFLGGGKTEAFF.

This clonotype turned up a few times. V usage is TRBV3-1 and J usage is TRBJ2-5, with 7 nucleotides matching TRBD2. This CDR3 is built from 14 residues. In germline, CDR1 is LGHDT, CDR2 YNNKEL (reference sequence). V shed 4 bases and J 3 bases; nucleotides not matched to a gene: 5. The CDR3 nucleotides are TGTGCCAGCAGCCGCGCGGGGGTCGAAGAGACCCAGTACTTC. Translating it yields CASSRAGVEETQYF.